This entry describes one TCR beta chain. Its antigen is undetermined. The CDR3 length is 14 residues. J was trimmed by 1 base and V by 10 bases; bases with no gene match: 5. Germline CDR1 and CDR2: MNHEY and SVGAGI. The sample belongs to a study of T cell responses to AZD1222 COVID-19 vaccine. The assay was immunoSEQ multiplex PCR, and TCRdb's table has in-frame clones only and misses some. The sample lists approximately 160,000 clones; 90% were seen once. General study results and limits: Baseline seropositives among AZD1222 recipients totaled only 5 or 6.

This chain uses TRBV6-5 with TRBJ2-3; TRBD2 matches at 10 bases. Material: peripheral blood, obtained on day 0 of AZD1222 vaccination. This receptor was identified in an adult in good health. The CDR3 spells CAIRSGGGTDTQYF. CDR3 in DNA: TGTGCCATAAGAAGCGGGGGGGGCACAGATACGCAGTATTTT.